The 23 T cell receptor beta chains given below trace back to one sample, sequenced in a study of cytomegalovirus exposure and HLA in healthy donors (TCRdb year 2017). The library came from the immunoSEQ multiplex PCR assay. The multiplex PCR relied on a mix of 60 forward primers for TCR Vbeta segments and 13 reverse primers for TCR Jbeta segments. TCRdb stores this immuneACCESS table with in-frame sequences only. Part of the clones is absent; in the studies checked, under half of the shortfall reflects unresolved V genes, and no reason is known for the rest. In this sample the table shows some 120,000 clones, about 72% of which occur a single time. 1.6% of the sample is taken by the ten largest. Sample: PBMCs. The receptors were gathered from a man younger than 40 in good health and CMV-seropositive.

This clone was observed once. The chain joins TRBV9 to TRBJ2-3; tentative D call: TRBD1 (5 bases). V dropped 3 bases and J dropped 0 bases, with 14 bases sitting between them. Per germline, CDR1 SGDLS and CDR2 YYNGEE. CDR3 length: 16 amino acids. The CDR3 loop reads CASSDARTLSTDTQYF. CDR3 coding DNA: TGTGCCAGCAGCGACGCTCGGACACTGAGCACAGATACGCAGTATTTT.

This clone was detected once. J is TRBJ2-7 and V is TRBV6-1; 10 nucleotides line up with TRBD2. The germline CDR1 and CDR2 sequences are MNHNS and SASEGT. V shed 4 bases and J 0 bases; nucleotides not matched to a gene: 9. This CDR3 has 17 residues. The CDR3: CASSGLAGAISSYEQYF. CDR3 sequence (DNA): TGTGCCAGCAGTGGACTAGCGGGCGCAATCAGCTCCTACGAGCAGTACTTC.

V usage is TRBV9 and J usage is TRBJ1-1; D is ambiguous. This CDR3 has 12 residues. V lost 4 bases, J lost 6 bases, and 10 bases lay in between. Looked up from germline, CDR1 is SGDLS and CDR2 is YYNGEE. CDR3 region: CASSPATAEAFF. As DNA, the CDR3 is TGTGCCAGCAGCCCAGCGACTGCTGAAGCTTTCTTT. Supplemented by reference TRBV9 and TRBJ1-1, the full variable domain reads DSGVTQTPKHLITATGQRVTLRCSPRSGDLSVYWYQQSLDQGLQFLIQYYNGEERAKGNILERFSAQQFPDLHSELNLSSLELGDSALYFCASSPATAEAFFGQGTRLTVV.

This clone came up once. The CDR3 protein is CASSPGLSGNTIYF. The CDR3 DNA follows: TGTGCCAGCAGCCCGGGGTTATCTGGAAACACCATATATTTT. The chain links TRBV11-1 to TRBJ1-3; D not resolved. V was pared by 5 bases and J by 1 base, with 9 bases between. The CDR3 contains 14 residues. CDR1 is SGHAT and CDR2 is FQDESV in the germline V gene (reference sequence). The entire variable domain, with the rest obtained from reference TRBV11-1 and TRBJ1-3, is as follows: EAEVAQSPRYKITEKSQAVAFWCDPISGHATLYWYRQILGQGPELLVQFQDESVVDDSQLPKDRFSAERLKGVDSTLKIQPAELGDSAMYLCASSPGLSGNTIYFGEGSWLTVV.

The chain links TRBV5-1 to TRBJ1-1; TRBD1 agrees at 8 bases. The CDR3 is 16 residues long. V shed 1 base, J shed 3 bases, and the junction held 8 bases outside the gene matches. In germline, CDR1 is SGHRS, CDR2 YFSETQ. CDR3 coding DNA: TGCGCCAGCAGCTTGACGCCTCCGGGACAGGACACTGAAGCTTTCTTT. Encoded protein: CASSLTPPGQDTEAFF.

The rearrangement uses TRBV13 and TRBJ1-1; D is ambiguous. Trimming pared 3 bases from V and 5 bases from J, leaving 19 bases between. CDR3 size: 16 residues. The V gene's germline CDR1 is PRHDT and CDR2 FYEKMQ (reference sequence). The CDR3, as DNA: TGTGCCAGCAGCTTTAATCAAGGCGGGCTATGGACTGAAGCTTTCTTT. Amino acid sequence: CASSFNQGGLWTEAFF. The whole variable domain, remainder taken from reference TRBV13 and TRBJ1-1, is AAGVIQSPRHLIKEKRETATLKCYPIPRHDTVYWYQQGPGQDPQFLISFYEKMQSDKGSIPDRFSAQQFSDYHSELNMSSLELGDSALYFCASSFNQGGLWTEAFFGQGTRLTVV.

This chain joins TRBV7-2 and TRBJ1-1; D gene unclear. CDR3 size: 12 residues. Germline CDR1 is SGHTA and CDR2 is FQGNSA. Trimming removed 4 bases from V and 11 bases from J, with 14 bases in between. Here the CDR3 reads CASSSPGGRAFF. The CDR3 DNA reads TGTGCCAGCAGCTCTCCCGGAGGTCGGGCTTTCTTT.

J is TRBJ2-1 and V is TRBV29-1; D gene uncertain. This CDR3 region has 12 residues. The V gene's germline CDR1 is SQVTM and CDR2 ANQGSEA. V lost 3 bases to trimming and J lost 4 bases, with 7 bases between them. In nucleotides, the CDR3 is TGCAGCGTTGAGGCCAGGTACAATGAGCAGTTCTTC. This codes for CSVEARYNEQFF.

This clone has more than one count but fewer than ten. The gene calls are TRBV11-2 and TRBJ1-2, with D unclear. The CDR3 is 13 amino acids. V was shortened by 0 bases and J by 8 bases, with 10 bases between the two germline ends. The germline V gene encodes CDR1 SGHAT and CDR2 FQNNGV. CDR3 sequence: CASSLDRTGGYTF. As DNA, the CDR3 is TGTGCCAGCAGCTTAGATCGCACGGGGGGCTACACCTTC.

This clone has only a few counts. This chain links TRBV25-1 with TRBJ1-4, with 11 bases matching TRBD1. This CDR3 is built from 15 residues. The J segment lost 6 bases and the V segment lost 1 base, leaving 1 base of the junction unmatched. Germline V gene data show CDR1 as MGHDK and CDR2 as SYGVNS. CDR3 bases: TGTGCCAGCAGTGAATTGGGACAGGGGGATGAAAAACTGTTTTTT. Its translation is CASSELGQGDEKLFF.

The CDR3 sequence: CASSLWDEGMTEAFF. The CDR3 DNA reads TGTGCCAGCAGTTTATGGGACGAGGGTATGACTGAAGCTTTCTTT. This chain links TRBV28 with TRBJ1-1; D not certain. With 0 bases removed from V and 5 bases from J, the gap between germline ends came to 13 bases. CDR3 length: 15 amino acids. The germline gives CDR1 MDHEN, CDR2 SYDVKM.

The chain employs TRBV7-3 and TRBJ2-1; D unclear. Looked up from germline, CDR1 is SGHTA and CDR2 is FQGTGA. The CDR3 covers 15 residues. The V end lost 5 bases, the J end lost 0 bases, and 11 bases lay between the germline ends. CDR3 loop: CASSPLPGSYNEQFF. DNA for the CDR3: TGTGCCAGCAGCCCCCTTCCGGGCTCCTACAATGAGCAGTTCTTC.

The gene calls are TRBV11-2 and TRBJ2-7; the match to TRBD2 covers 7 bases. The CDR3 is made up of 16 amino acids. Germline V gene lookup returns CDR1 SGHAT and CDR2 FQNNGV. V dropped 2 bases and J dropped 4; count of bases not matched to a gene: 11. The chain's CDR3 is CASSLLGGSGSYEQYF. For the CDR3, the DNA is TGTGCCAGCAGCTTATTAGGCGGGAGTGGGAGTTACGAGCAGTACTTC.

V usage is TRBV28 and J usage is TRBJ1-3; D gene uncertain. Germline-derived CDR1 and CDR2 are MDHEN and SYDVKM. Trimming removed 4 bases at V and 3 bases at J, with 13 bases between. CDR3 length equals 15 residues. CDR3 sequence (DNA): TGTGCCAGCAGTTCGGGTCCTAATTTTGGAAACACCATATATTTT. Encoded protein: CASSSGPNFGNTIYF.

The V and J genes are TRBV7-8 and TRBJ2-2; 9 nucleotides line up with TRBD2. Germline CDR1 and CDR2: SGHVS and FQNEAQ. With V trimmed by 6 bases and J by 1 base, 3 bases remained unmatched. This CDR3 comprises 15 residues. DNA for the CDR3: TGTGCCAGCAGTCCGACTAGCGGGAACACCGGGGAGCTGTTTTTT. Translated, it gives CASSPTSGNTGELFF.

The chain combines TRBV7-3 with TRBJ2-3; tentative D call: TRBD2 (6 bases). The CDR3 totals 17 residues. Between the trimmed V and J ends, which lost 4 bases and 0 bases, there was a span of 17 bases. In germline, CDR1 is SGHTA, CDR2 FQGTGA. CDR3 in DNA: TGTGCCAGCAGCTCCTCACCGGTCGGGACTAGCACAGATACGCAGTATTTT. It yields the protein CASSSSPVGTSTDTQYF.

CDR3 region: CASSGWTGEDEQYF. The CDR3 DNA follows: TGTGCCAGCAGCGGCTGGACAGGGGAGGACGAGCAGTACTTC. The chain joins TRBV7-9 to TRBJ2-7; 9 nucleotides agree with TRBD1. This CDR3 has 14 residues. The V gene's germline CDR1 is SEHNR and CDR2 FQNEAQ (reference sequence). V dropped 5 bases and J dropped 5; count of bases not matched to a gene: 7.

The chain is built from TRBV6-6 and TRBJ2-2, with D uncertain. This CDR3 has 13 amino acids. The germline V and J ends were trimmed by 0 bases and 5 bases, with 4 bases remaining between them. The germline V gene has CDR1 MNHNY and CDR2 SVGAGI (reference sequence). CDR3 amino acids: CASSYSLTGELFF. The CDR3 DNA reads TGTGCCAGCAGTTACTCGCTAACCGGGGAGCTGTTTTTT.

V is TRBV6-6 and J is TRBJ2-1, with D possibly matching TRBD2 (5 bases). Germline CDR1 MNHNY, CDR2 SVGAGI (reference sequence). This CDR3 is 15 amino acids long. With 2 bases removed from V and 0 bases from J, the gap between germline ends came to 8 bases. The CDR3 is CASSYTGNSYNEQFF. Here the CDR3 DNA reads TGTGCCAGCAGTTACACCGGGAACTCCTACAATGAGCAGTTCTTC.

V is TRBV5-1 and J is TRBJ2-7; a possible D gene is TRBD1 (6 bases). V lost 0 bases and J lost 5, with 9 bases in between. CDR3 length: 13 amino acids. Germline V CDR1 and CDR2: SGHRS, YFSETQ. The DNA for the CDR3 is TGCGCCAGCAGCTTGGGTGGGGGCCACGAGCAGTACTTC. This translates into CASSLGGGHEQYF.

The chain uses TRBV2 and TRBJ2-5, with unresolved D. The CDR3 extends over 12 amino acids. V was pared by 7 bases and J by 7 bases, with 13 bases between. Germline V CDR1 and CDR2: SNHLY, FYNNEI. Here the CDR3 DNA reads TGTGCCAGCACCTTGTCGCGCGCGACCCAGTACTTC. Its translation: CASTLSRATQYF.

The chain links TRBV25-1 to TRBJ2-5; TRBD1 is a possible D gene (5 bases). The CDR3 sequence is 17 residues long. The germline V and J ends were trimmed by 1 base and 3 bases, with 18 bases remaining between them. Germline-derived CDR1 and CDR2 are MGHDK and SYGVNS. CDR3 sequence: CASSELVGQGKKETQYF. CDR3 sequence (DNA): TGTGCCAGCAGTGAATTGGTAGGACAAGGAAAAAAAGAGACCCAGTACTTC.

This clone was counted once. The chain recombines TRBV5-1 with TRBJ2-7, with D perhaps TRBD1 (5 bases). V was trimmed by 4 bases and J by 0 bases, leaving 8 bases between them. The germline V gene encodes CDR1 SGHRS and CDR2 YFSETQ. The CDR3 is made up of 13 amino acids. The CDR3 sequence is CASSGAYSYEQYF. The CDR3, as DNA: TGCGCCAGCAGCGGGGCTTACTCCTACGAGCAGTACTTC.